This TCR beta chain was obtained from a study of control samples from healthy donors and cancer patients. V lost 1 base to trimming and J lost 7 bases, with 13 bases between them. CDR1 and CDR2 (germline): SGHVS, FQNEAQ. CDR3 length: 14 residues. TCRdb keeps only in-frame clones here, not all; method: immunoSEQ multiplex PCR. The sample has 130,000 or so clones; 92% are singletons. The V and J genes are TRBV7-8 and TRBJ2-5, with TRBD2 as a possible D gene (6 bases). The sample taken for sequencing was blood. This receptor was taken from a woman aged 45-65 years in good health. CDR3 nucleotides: TGTGCCAGCAGCTTAGGAGTGGGGGGTGGGACCCAGTACTTC. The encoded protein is CASSLGVGGGTQYF.